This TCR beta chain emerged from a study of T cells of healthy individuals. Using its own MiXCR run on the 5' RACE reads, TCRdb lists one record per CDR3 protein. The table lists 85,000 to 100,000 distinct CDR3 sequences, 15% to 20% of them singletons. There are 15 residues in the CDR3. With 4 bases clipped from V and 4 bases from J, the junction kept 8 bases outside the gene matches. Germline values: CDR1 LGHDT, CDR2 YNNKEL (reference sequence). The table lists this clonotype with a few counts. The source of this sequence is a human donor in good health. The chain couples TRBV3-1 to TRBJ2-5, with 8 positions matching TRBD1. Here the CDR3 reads CASSPGDRIRETQYF. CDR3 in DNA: TGTGCCAGCAGCCCCGGGGACAGGATAAGAGAGACCCAGTACTTC.